A selection of T cell receptor beta chains follows, all from one sample in a study of shared clonotypes between healthy human individuals. Some clones are missing from TCRdb's copy, which holds only in-frame ones; the method was immunoSEQ multiplex PCR. This table has over a million clones, 95% to 97% appearing once. The sample comprised naive CD4+ T cells sorted from blood. These receptors came from a man aged 25-45 years in good health. Each CDR3 is given with its conserved first and last residue. A D gene is named only where the DNA matches it firmly. Clone sizes are given selectively: once, few, many, or a class where the clone is expanded.

abundance	j_gene	v_gene	d_gene	CDR3nt	CDR3aa
-	TRBJ2-2	TRBV5-1	TRBD2	TGCGCCAGCAGGTGGGGAGGGTTGAGCACCGGGGAGCTGTTTTTT	CASRWGGLSTGELFF
-	TRBJ1-2	TRBV6-1	-	TGTGCCAGCAGTGAAGCGCAAGGATACTATGGCTACACCTTC	CASSEAQGYYGYTF
-	TRBJ2-3	TRBV5-5	-	TGTGCCAGCAGCTTGGATCGGTCCCGCGGCACAGATACGCAGTATTTT	CASSLDRSRGTDTQYF
-	TRBJ2-1	TRBV4-2	-	TGTGCCAGCAGCCCGGGTCTCCCCACCGGGTCTGAGGTGTGGTACGTCAATGAGCAGTTCTTC	CASSPGLPTGSEVWYVNEQFF
few	TRBJ2-1	TRBV7-9	-	TGTGCCAGCAGCTTAGGTGAGCAGTTCTTC	CASSLGEQFF
-	TRBJ2-7	TRBV28	TRBD2	TGTGCCAGCAGGGTACTAGCGGGAGGATCGGGTGAGCAGTACTTC	CASRVLAGGSGEQYF
-	TRBJ1-4	TRBV28	TRBD1	TGTGCCAGCATTAAACAGGGGGTAGGAGAAAAACTGTTTTTT	CASIKQGVGEKLFF
once	TRBJ2-3	TRBV27	-	TGTGCCAGCAGTTTATTTCCTAGCCGGTCTGATACGCAGTATTTT	CASSLFPSRSDTQYF
-	TRBJ2-7	TRBV29-1	-	TGCAGCGCCCTGACTGACGCCTACGAGCAGTACTTC	CSALTDAYEQYF
once	TRBJ1-2	TRBV20-1	-	TGCAGTGCAGGGATCGGCTATGGCTACACCTTC	CSAGIGYGYTF
-	TRBJ1-2	TRBV7-2	TRBD1	TGTGCCAGCAGCTTGGACAGGGGCCGAAACTATGGCTACACCTTC	CASSLDRGRNYGYTF
-	TRBJ1-2	TRBV6-1	TRBD1	TGTGCCAGCACCAGGGACAGGGAGTATGGCTACACCTTC	CASTRDREYGYTF
-	TRBJ2-5	TRBV28	-	TGTGCCACCCGCCCCCCCAGATCCTTGTACCAAGAGACCCAGTACTTC	CATRPPRSLYQETQYF
once	TRBJ2-1	TRBV30	TRBD1	TGTGCCTGGACCCCTTCAGGGGGCCCTTCCAATGAGCAGTTCTTC	CAWTPSGGPSNEQFF
-	TRBJ2-4	TRBV5-4	-	TGTGCCAGCAGCAGCACGCAGATCCTAGCCAAAAACATTCAGTACTTC	CASSSTQILAKNIQYF
-	TRBJ2-7	TRBV19	-	TGTGCCAGTAGTCCCAGCCGCTACGAGCAGTACTTC	CASSPSRYEQYF